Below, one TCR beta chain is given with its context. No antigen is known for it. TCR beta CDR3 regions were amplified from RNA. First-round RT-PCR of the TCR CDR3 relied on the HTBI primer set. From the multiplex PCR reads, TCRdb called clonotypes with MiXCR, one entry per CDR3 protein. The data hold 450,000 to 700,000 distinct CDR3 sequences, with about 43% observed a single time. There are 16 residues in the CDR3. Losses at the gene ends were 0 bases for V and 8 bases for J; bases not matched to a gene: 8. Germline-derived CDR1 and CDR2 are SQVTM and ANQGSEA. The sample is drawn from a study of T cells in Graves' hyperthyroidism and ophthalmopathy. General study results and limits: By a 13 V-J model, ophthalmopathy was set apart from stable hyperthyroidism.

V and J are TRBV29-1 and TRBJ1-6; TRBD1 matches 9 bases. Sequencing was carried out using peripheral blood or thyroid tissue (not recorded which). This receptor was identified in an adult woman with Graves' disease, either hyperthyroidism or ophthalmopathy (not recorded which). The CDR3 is CSVEDQGQGSHSPLHF. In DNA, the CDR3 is TGCAGCGTTGAAGACCAAGGACAGGGGAGCCATTCACCCCTCCACTTT.